This TCR beta chain derives from a study of blood T cells in healthy people across ages. PCR was performed a second time for about 7 to 12 cycles using a sample-barcoded 5' primer and a J-beta primer mix. TCRdb reprocessed the 5' RACE reads via MiXCR and lists one record per CDR3 protein. The table has 1,500,000 or so distinct CDR3 sequences, around 59% seen once; the top ten hold under 8.5%. This clonotype was observed a few times. Germline values: CDR1 LNHNV, CDR2 YYDKDF (reference sequence). V shed 5 bases and J shed 0 bases, with 16 bases lying between them. The CDR3 consists of 16 residues. Sequences were obtained from blood. The chain joins TRBV15 to TRBJ1-2, with a weak D call TRBD1 (6 bases). This clonotype was obtained from a man aged 18 to 30 in good health. The CDR3 region is CATSGFKGEANYGYTF. CDR3 in DNA: TGTGCCACCAGCGGATTTAAGGGGGAAGCTAACTATGGCTACACCTTC.